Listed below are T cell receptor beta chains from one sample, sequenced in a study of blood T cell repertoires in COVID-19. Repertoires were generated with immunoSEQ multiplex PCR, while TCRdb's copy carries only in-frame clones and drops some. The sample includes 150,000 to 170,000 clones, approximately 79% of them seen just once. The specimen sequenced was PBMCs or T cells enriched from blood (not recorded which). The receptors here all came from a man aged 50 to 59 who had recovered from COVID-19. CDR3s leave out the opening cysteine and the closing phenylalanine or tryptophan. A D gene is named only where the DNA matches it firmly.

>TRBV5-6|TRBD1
ASSSTGTGGVSQPQH
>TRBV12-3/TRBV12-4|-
ASSRQENTEAF
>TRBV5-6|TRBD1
ASRGQHNEKLF
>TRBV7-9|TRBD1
ASSPWTGRTQAF
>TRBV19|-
ASSSADSMYGYT
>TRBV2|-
ASSEGIIPGEKLF
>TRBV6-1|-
ASSDPGLINTEAF
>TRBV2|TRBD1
ASRRQGARDEQF
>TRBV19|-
ASGEVGGVETQY
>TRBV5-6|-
ASSLISDYLSYEQY
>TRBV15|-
ATSRGGPTSGNTIY
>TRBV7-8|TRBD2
ASSVSGGRVDTQY
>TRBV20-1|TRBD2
SASKGGGHTQY
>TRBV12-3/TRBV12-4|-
ASSPTELYGYT
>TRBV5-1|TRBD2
ASRLTSGGASTDTQY
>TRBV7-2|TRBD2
ASSLAGSGGAWELF
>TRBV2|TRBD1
ASSRTGGNQPQH
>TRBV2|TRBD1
ASGTGRTGELF
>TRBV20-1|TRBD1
SASVRGKTQY
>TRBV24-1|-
ATSDPRSDTQY
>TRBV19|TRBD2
ASSMSQGGGPMRDQETQY
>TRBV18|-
ASSPGATNEKLF
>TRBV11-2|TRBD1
ASSSVWTLDRAEQY
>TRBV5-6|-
ASSLGGGRRNNSPLH
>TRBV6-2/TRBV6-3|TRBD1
ASSTRTGSGSYEQY
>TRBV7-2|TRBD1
ASRQNRGTNEKLF
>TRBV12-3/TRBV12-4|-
ASTPTGLYGYT
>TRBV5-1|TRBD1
ASSWGTENSPLH
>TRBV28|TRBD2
ASSSSTGLAGGHEQF
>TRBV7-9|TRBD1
ASSWGQGSEKLF
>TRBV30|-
AWRGFIDRNTEAF
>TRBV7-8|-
ASSPSLGATNEKLF
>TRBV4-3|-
ASSQDHTGYYEKLF
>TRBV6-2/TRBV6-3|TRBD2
ASSPVQLAGGLKTQY
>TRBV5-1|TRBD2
ASRDGLAGSTDTQY
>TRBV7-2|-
ASSTQGGGGYEQY
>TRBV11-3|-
ASSLGAEKQGGVETQY
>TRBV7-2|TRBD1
ASSLVAASGTGSYEQY
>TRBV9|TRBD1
ASSRTGASGQPQH
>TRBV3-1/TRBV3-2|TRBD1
ASSRGTDYGYT
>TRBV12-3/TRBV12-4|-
ASSDSRLPQH
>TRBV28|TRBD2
ASSLTGLAGVEQF
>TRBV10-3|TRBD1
AIRTASPEPGQEAF
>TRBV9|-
ASSGLRSNEQF
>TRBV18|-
ASSPPSRNREGYT
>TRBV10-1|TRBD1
ARDDRGRYGYT
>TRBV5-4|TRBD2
ASSRGLAGASNEQF
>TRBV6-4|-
ASSAQRNNSPLH
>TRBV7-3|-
ASSLMEIFNYGYT
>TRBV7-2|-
ASSFRNRVANYGYT
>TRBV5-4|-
ASSLAVGGPQETQY
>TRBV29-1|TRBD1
SVGQGRQPQH
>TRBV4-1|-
ASSQNPGREGLAIQGYT